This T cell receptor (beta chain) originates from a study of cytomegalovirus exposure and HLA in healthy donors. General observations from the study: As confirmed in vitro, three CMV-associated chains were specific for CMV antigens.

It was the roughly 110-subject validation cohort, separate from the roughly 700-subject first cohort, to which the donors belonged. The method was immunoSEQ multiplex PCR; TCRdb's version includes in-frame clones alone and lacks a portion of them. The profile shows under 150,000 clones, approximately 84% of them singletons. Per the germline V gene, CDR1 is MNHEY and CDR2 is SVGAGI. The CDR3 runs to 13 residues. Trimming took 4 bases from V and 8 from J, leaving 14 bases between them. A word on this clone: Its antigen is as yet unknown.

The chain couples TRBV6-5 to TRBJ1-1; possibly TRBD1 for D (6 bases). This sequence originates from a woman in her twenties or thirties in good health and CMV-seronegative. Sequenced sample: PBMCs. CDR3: CASSFGTTGEAFF. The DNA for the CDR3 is TGTGCCAGCAGTTTCGGAACCACAGGGGAAGCTTTCTTT.